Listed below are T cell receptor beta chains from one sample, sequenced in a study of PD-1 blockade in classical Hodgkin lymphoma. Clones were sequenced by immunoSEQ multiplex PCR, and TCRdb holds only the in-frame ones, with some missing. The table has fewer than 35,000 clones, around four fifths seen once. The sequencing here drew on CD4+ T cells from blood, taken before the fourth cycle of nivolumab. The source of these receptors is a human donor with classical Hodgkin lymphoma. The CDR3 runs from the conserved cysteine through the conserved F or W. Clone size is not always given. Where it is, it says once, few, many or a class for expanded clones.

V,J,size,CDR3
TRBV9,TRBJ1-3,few,CASSVGARAGNTIYF
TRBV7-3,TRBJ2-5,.,CASSLSGTLQETQYF
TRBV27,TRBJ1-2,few,CASSPIHRQGVNYGYTF
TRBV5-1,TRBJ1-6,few,CASAGQGALGNSPLHF
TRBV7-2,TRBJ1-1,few,CASSLVGTSSTEAFF
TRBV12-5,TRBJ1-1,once,CASGLQDRGQVDTEAFF
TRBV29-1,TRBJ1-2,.,CSVVLGQGGGYTF
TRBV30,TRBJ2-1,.,CAWGGGVSYNEQFF
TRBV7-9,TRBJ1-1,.,CASSPKTGGTEAFF
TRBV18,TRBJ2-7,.,CASSPRSGALDEQYF